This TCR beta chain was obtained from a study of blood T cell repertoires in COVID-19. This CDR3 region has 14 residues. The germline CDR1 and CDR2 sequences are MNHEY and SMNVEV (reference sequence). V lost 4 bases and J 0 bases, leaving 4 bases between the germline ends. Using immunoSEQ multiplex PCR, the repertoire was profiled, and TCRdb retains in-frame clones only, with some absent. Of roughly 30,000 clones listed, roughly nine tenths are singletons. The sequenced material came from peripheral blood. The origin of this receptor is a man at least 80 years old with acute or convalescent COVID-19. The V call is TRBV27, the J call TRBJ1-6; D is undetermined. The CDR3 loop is CASSWSSYNSPLHF. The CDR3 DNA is TGTGCCAGCAGTTGGAGCTCCTATAATTCACCCCTCCACTTT.